The sequence of this T cell receptor beta chain was determined in a study of a mutant IDH1 vaccine in newly diagnosed glioma. As to time point: week 23, last vaccination. Vaccination comprised doses that each held 300 ug of mutant IDH1 20-mer peptide, plus topical imiquimod. The V segment lost 1 base and the J segment 4 bases; nucleotides outside the gene matches: 6. There are 17 residues in the CDR3. CDR1 is LGHNA and CDR2 is YSLEER in the germline V gene. Only in-frame clones appear in the TCRdb table, and some are missing; sequencing was by immunoSEQ multiplex PCR. Here the sample spans tens of thousands of clones, 91% being singletons. With regard to this clone: The antigen remains undetermined.

The V call is TRBV4-3, the J call TRBJ2-3; 12 bases align to TRBD1. The source is a man in his forties or fifties with glioma. The input for sequencing was PBMCs, taken from a glioma patient whose treatment included an IDH1 peptide vaccine. This CDR3 reads CASSQGDGTGGPDTQYF. The CDR3 DNA is TGCGCCAGCAGCCAAGGGGACGGGACAGGGGGCCCAGATACGCAGTATTTT.